This T cell receptor (beta chain) stems from a study of low-dose radiotherapy and immunotherapy resistance in tumors (dated by TCRdb to between 2021 and 2022). In the study overall: Cohort 1 received 0.5 Gy per fraction every 2 weeks, with a prescribed total PTV dose of 6.5 Gy. In Cohort 2, 1 Gy per fraction was delivered every two weeks, for a total of 13 Gy over 26 weeks. No randomization into treatment groups was done for the people taking part in the trial. Patients were given nivolumab as a 240 mg flat dose every two weeks and ipilimumab at 1 mg/kg every six weeks, with both drugs delivered intravenously. Cyclophosphamide 200 mg/m2 was administered intravenously every two weeks, one day before each radiation and immunotherapy administration. Patients took aspirin 300 mg orally once daily for four cycles, starting on cycle 1 day 1. Eight patients were included in the translational analysis: three from the first dose cohort and the first five from the second dose cohort.

V is shortened by 7 bases, J by 0 bases, and the region joining them spans 7 bases. For CDR1 and CDR2, the germline V gene lists SNHLY and FYNNEI. The CDR3, from cysteine to phenylalanine, totals 13 residues. Left in the record is the CDR3 DNA by itself, 39 bases read in frame from the first base. This clonotype is medium-sized (0.01 to 0.1%) in terms of sample share. Its target antigen remains unknown. No base-level quality is on record; no much larger clone is a single base apart. TCRdb names Illumina HiSeq 2500 as the instrument used. Superscript III and a set of TRAV- and TRBV-specific primers were used to synthesize first-strand cDNA, so that both TCRalpha and TCRbeta chains were covered. TCRs were amplified for 20 to 25 PCR cycles with Phusion, using a constant-region primer paired with the adapter attached to the V primers. Amplification of the isolated mRNA was done with the MessageAmp II aRNA Amplification Kit, which involved an approximately 16-hour in vitro transcription at 37 degrees C. mRNA for TCR sequencing was isolated with the Dynabeads mRNA DIRECT Purification Kit. Indexed Illumina adapters were added in a second roughly 26-cycle Phusion PCR, and the resulting products were purified with AMPure XP beads. The original pipeline was this. Custom Perl scripts pooled TCR sequences encoding the same protein, removed out-of-frame sequences and computed each clonotype's abundance. Any TCR sequence backed by just one read was left out of the analysis. The metrics used to describe the repertoires included Shannon entropy, Gini index, clonality, richness, and the frequency of TCRs shared between repertoires. TCRdb itself trimmed the public reads at Q25 with fastp, ran MiXCR and retained productive beta chains. Every entry covers one CDR3 protein and lists the most common genes and DNA from its rows. The authors' filters were not applied to this entry. This sample gives 55,000 to 70,000 distinct CDR3 sequences in total; roughly 24% of them show up just once. The top ten constitute around 6% of the sample.

The time point label for this specimen denotes: before trial treatment. The donors took part in RACIN, a single-arm, phase I, dose-escalation trial that combined nivolumab, ipilimumab, aspirin, low-dose cyclophosphamide and low-dose radiotherapy. To be eligible, a patient needed to have an advanced solid tumor that was TIL-negative. The sample was PBMCs, taken before treatment. This receptor was taken from a male donor with prostate cancer. The chain joins TRBV2 to TRBJ2-1; the D segment cannot be called with confidence. The CDR3 has the sequence CASTQSSYNEQFF. The nucleotide sequence reads TGTGCCAGCACACAGAGCTCCTACAATGAGCAGTTCTTC.